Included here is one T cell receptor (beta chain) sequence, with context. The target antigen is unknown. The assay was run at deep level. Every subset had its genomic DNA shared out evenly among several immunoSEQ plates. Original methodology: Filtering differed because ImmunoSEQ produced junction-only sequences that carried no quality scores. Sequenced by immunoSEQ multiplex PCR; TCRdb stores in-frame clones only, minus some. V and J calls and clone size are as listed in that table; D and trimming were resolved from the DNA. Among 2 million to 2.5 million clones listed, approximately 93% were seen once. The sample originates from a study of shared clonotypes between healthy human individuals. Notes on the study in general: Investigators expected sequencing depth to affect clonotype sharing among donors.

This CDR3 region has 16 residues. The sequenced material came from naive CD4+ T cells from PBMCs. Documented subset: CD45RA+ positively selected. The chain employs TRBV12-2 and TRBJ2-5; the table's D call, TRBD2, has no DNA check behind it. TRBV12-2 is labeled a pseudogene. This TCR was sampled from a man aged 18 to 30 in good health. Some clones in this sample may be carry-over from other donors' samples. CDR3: CASRLGLGGVKETQYF. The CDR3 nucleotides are TGTGCAAGTCGCTTAGGGCTAGGTGGTGTCAAAGAGACCCAGTACTTC.